The T cell receptor beta chain described here comes from a study of cytomegalovirus exposure and HLA in healthy donors. Findings of the study overall: Later work showed greater clonal expansion in HLA-associated TCR beta chains than in equally common others.

Concerning this clone itself: Its antigen is undetermined.

Amplification used 60 Vbeta primers and 13 Jbeta primers. Assay: immunoSEQ multiplex PCR; the TCRdb copy retains only in-frame clones and omits some. The table includes about 100,000 clones, roughly 82% detected once. Healthy bone marrow donors made up the donors. J gave up 3 bases and V 2 bases, and 14 bases lay outside the gene matches. The CDR3 spans 19 residues. Germline V CDR1 and CDR2: SGHRS, YFSETQ. The V gene is TRBV5-1, the J gene TRBJ2-5, with 12 bases identical to TRBD2. The specimen sequenced was PBMCs. The origin of this receptor is a woman aged 18-30 years in good health and CMV-seronegative. CDR3 amino acids: CASSLPLAGGPSPKETQYF. CDR3 DNA: TGCGCCAGCAGCTTACCTCTAGCGGGAGGGCCGAGCCCAAAAGAGACCCAGTACTTC.